These 23 T cell receptor beta chains were all obtained from the same sample, sequenced in a study of cytomegalovirus exposure and HLA in healthy donors. Sequencing used immunoSEQ multiplex PCR; TCRdb keeps in-frame clones, though not all of them. The sample records about 120,000 clones, around nine tenths being singletons. The sample consisted of PBMCs. All receptors come from a woman under 30 in good health and CMV-seropositive.

The rearrangement links TRBV30 to TRBJ1-3; the match to TRBD1 covers 9 bases. This CDR3 comprises 14 residues. Germline CDR1 reads GTSNPN; CDR2 reads SVGIG (reference sequence). Trimming at V came to 4 bases and at J to 4 bases, leaving 5 bases not matched to a gene. CDR3 residues: CAWTADRGGNTIYF. Here the CDR3 DNA reads TGTGCCTGGACCGCAGACAGGGGGGGAAACACCATATATTTT.

The gene calls are TRBV15 and TRBJ1-1; D is possibly TRBD1 (5 bases). Germline values: CDR1 LNHNV, CDR2 YYDKDF (reference sequence). CDR3 length: 14 amino acids. Trimming pared 5 bases from V and 5 bases from J, leaving 15 bases between. Here the CDR3 reads CATSRGREGTEAFF. CDR3 DNA sequence: TGTGCCACCAGCCGGGGACGGGAGGGAACTGAAGCTTTCTTT. Together with reference TRBV15 and TRBJ1-1, the CDR3 gives the full variable domain: DAMVIQNPRYQVTQFGKPVTLSCSQTLNHNVMYWYQQKSSQAPKLLFHYYDKDFNNEADTPDNFQSRRPNTSFCFLDIRSPGLGDTAMYLCATSRGREGTEAFFGQGTRLTVV.

V and J are TRBV23-1 and TRBJ2-3; tentatively, D is TRBD2 (7 bases). TRBV23-1 is an ORF, with its function uncertain. V was shortened by 3 bases and J by 0 bases, with 16 bases between the two germline ends. CDR3 length equals 17 residues. CDR3: CASSHRGAGASTDTQYF. CDR3 in DNA: TGCGCCAGCAGTCATAGGGGGGCGGGGGCAAGCACAGATACGCAGTATTTT.

This chain links TRBV7-8 with TRBJ2-3; tentative D call: TRBD1 (6 bases). The germline V and J ends were trimmed by 3 bases and 6 bases, with 10 bases remaining between them. Germline CDR1 reads SGHVS; CDR2 reads FQNEAQ. The CDR3 totals 13 residues. CDR3 in DNA: TGTGCCAGCAGCTTGACAGGCCGGGATACGCAGTATTTT. It codes for CASSLTGRDTQYF.

This chain connects TRBV28 to TRBJ2-7; 7 positions match TRBD2. This CDR3 has 17 residues. Germline V CDR1 and CDR2: MDHEN, SYDVKM. V dropped 6 bases and J dropped 0; count of bases not matched to a gene: 14. CDR3 residues: CASSGTLGSGYSYEQYF. CDR3 coding DNA: TGTGCCAGCAGCGGTACTTTGGGTAGCGGGTACTCCTACGAGCAGTACTTC.

The chain joins TRBV4-2 to TRBJ2-2; 7 nucleotides match TRBD2. Germline V lookup: CDR1 LGHNA, CDR2 YNFKEQ. This CDR3 spans 17 amino acids. V was pared by 5 bases and J by 0 bases, with 9 bases of the junction left unmatched. This chain's CDR3 is CASSLSSGTTNTGELFF. The CDR3 DNA reads TGTGCCAGCAGCTTATCGTCCGGGACTACGAACACCGGGGAGCTGTTTTTT.

The CDR3 DNA follows: TGTGCCAGTAGTATCGGAGGTTATGATTCACCCCTCCACTTT. Its translation is CASSIGGYDSPLHF. The rearrangement uses TRBV19 and TRBJ1-6; D is undetermined. Germline-derived CDR1 and CDR2 are LNHDA and SQIVND (reference sequence). V dropped 3 bases and J dropped 8 bases, with 11 bases sitting between them. The CDR3 has 14 residues.

The chain links TRBV27 to TRBJ2-7; 11 bases are a match to TRBD1. V was pared by 5 bases and J by 6 bases, with 9 bases of the junction left unmatched. The V gene's germline CDR1 is MNHEY and CDR2 SMNVEV (reference sequence). This CDR3 region has 15 residues. The chain's CDR3 is CASSLHRDRGVEQYF. CDR3 DNA sequence: TGTGCCAGCAGTCTACACCGGGACAGGGGGGTCGAGCAGTACTTC.

The CDR3 is CASSEVQGSGNTEAFF. As DNA, the CDR3 is TGTGCCAGCAGTGAAGTGCAGGGGAGTGGGAACACTGAAGCTTTCTTT. The chain links TRBV2 to TRBJ1-1, with D maybe TRBD1 (6 bases). Germline-derived CDR1 and CDR2 are SNHLY and FYNNEI. The CDR3 is 16 amino acids. The V end was cut by 1 base, the J end by 1 base, with 13 bases between. Together with reference TRBV2 and TRBJ1-1, the CDR3 gives the full variable domain: EPEVTQTPSHQVTQMGQEVILRCVPISNHLYFYWYRQILGQKVEFLVSFYNNEISEKSEIFDDQFSVERPDGSNFTLKIRSTKLEDSAMYFCASSEVQGSGNTEAFFGQGTRLTVV.

In its sample, this clone was seen once. The chain has TRBV5-4 and TRBJ1-2; D gene uncertain. This CDR3 has 16 amino acids. The V and J ends lost 6 bases and 0 bases respectively, with 18 bases between them. CDR1 SGHNT and CDR2 YYREEE come from the germline V gene (reference sequence). CDR3 nucleotide sequence: TGTGCCAGCACCTCGGGAGGGAATATGGCTAACTATGGCTACACCTTC. Residues: CASTSGGNMANYGYTF.

V is TRBV5-1 and J is TRBJ2-1, with 11 bases aligning to TRBD1. This CDR3 is built from 15 residues. V shed 0 bases and J 9 bases; nucleotides not matched to a gene: 5. Germline V gene lookup returns CDR1 SGHRS and CDR2 YFSETQ. The CDR3, as DNA: TGCGCCAGCAGCTTGGACGGGACAGGGGGAATTGAGCAGTTCTTC. The encoded protein is CASSLDGTGGIEQFF.

This chain joins TRBV7-9 and TRBJ2-1; 9 bases map to TRBD2. This CDR3 is 15 amino acids long. Germline assignment: CDR1 SEHNR and CDR2 FQNEAQ (reference sequence). V shed 3 bases, J shed 2 bases, and the junction held 2 bases outside the gene matches. As DNA, the CDR3 is TGTGCCAGCAGCTTTAGCGGGAGCGCCTACAATGAGCAGTTCTTC. This sequence encodes CASSFSGSAYNEQFF.

The V gene is TRBV4-1, the J gene TRBJ2-7; 7 bases align to TRBD1. CDR3 length equals 15 residues. V lost 0 bases and J lost 3; bases outside the gene matches: 5. The germline CDR1 and CDR2 sequences are MGHRA and YSYEKL. This CDR3 is CASSQDQPGGYEQYF. CDR3 sequence (DNA): TGCGCCAGCAGCCAAGATCAGCCAGGGGGCTACGAGCAGTACTTC.

The table lists this clone with a count of one. The gene calls are TRBV4-1 and TRBJ2-1, with D hard to call. The V end lost 3 bases, the J end lost 6 bases, and 3 bases lay between the germline ends. Germline lookup yields CDR1 MGHRA and CDR2 YSYEKL. This CDR3 is built from 11 residues. The CDR3 sequence: CASSHINEQFF. The CDR3, as DNA: TGCGCCAGCAGCCACATCAATGAGCAGTTCTTC.

V is TRBV5-4 and J is TRBJ2-3, with a tentative D call TRBD1 (5 bases). This CDR3 is built from 14 residues. The germline V and J ends were trimmed by 0 bases and 6 bases, with 11 bases remaining between them. CDR1 is SGHNT, CDR2 YYREEE, per germline (reference sequence). The CDR3 sequence: CASSLALGVDTQYF. The CDR3 DNA reads TGTGCCAGCAGCTTGGCCTTAGGGGTGGATACGCAGTATTTT.

J is TRBJ2-1 and V is TRBV2; D may be TRBD2 (6 bases). V lost 2 bases and J 2 bases, leaving 10 bases between the germline ends. Germline assignment: CDR1 SNHLY and CDR2 FYNNEI. This CDR3 has 15 residues. This chain's CDR3 is CASSESGLPYNEQFF. The CDR3 DNA sequence: TGTGCCAGCAGTGAATCCGGACTACCCTACAATGAGCAGTTCTTC.

This clone was seen only once. V gene TRBV7-9 combines with J gene TRBJ2-5, with TRBD2 matching 7 bases. V trimming: 4 bases; J trimming: 2 bases; junction bases outside the gene matches: 13. Germline assignment: CDR1 SEHNR and CDR2 FQNEAQ (reference sequence). This CDR3 has 17 residues. The CDR3 sequence: CASSYPLSGGGQETQYF. In DNA form, the CDR3 reads TGTGCCAGCAGCTACCCCCTATCGGGAGGTGGTCAAGAGACCCAGTACTTC.

The V and J genes are TRBV5-6 and TRBJ2-5, with 10 bases lining up with TRBD2. The CDR3 sequence is 16 residues long. J gave up 2 bases and V 0 bases, and 4 bases lay outside the gene matches. From germline, CDR1 is SGHDT and CDR2 YYEEEE. CDR3 coding DNA: TGTGCCAGCAGCTTGGGGACTAGCGGATATCAAGAGACCCAGTACTTC. Encoded protein: CASSLGTSGYQETQYF.

The chain recombines TRBV27 with TRBJ1-1, with a weak D call TRBD1 (5 bases). Trimming stripped 2 bases from V and 6 bases from J, with 7 bases between. Germline V CDR1 and CDR2: MNHEY, SMNVEV (reference sequence). The CDR3 has 12 residues. CDR3 amino acids: CASSLGGAEAFF. DNA of the CDR3: TGTGCCAGCAGTTTAGGAGGGGCTGAAGCTTTCTTT.

This chain connects TRBV5-1 to TRBJ1-2; 9 bases are shared with TRBD1. Germline CDR1 SGHRS, CDR2 YFSETQ. The CDR3 is 14 residues long. V lost 0 bases, J lost 5 bases, and 2 bases stayed unmatched. This CDR3 reads CASSLAGTGYGYTF. CDR3 bases: TGCGCCAGCAGCTTGGCCGGGACAGGGTATGGCTACACCTTC.

The chain combines TRBV6-6 with TRBJ1-2, with 8 bases lining up with TRBD1. After removal of 4 bases from V and 6 bases from J, the junction contained 7 bases not matched to a gene. This CDR3 contains 14 residues. Germline V gene sequence: CDR1 MNHNY, CDR2 SVGAGI (reference sequence). CDR3 nucleotides: TGTGCCAGCAGTTTTGGACAGGGTATGGATGGCTACACCTTC. Residues: CASSFGQGMDGYTF.

V and J are TRBV9 and TRBJ2-7; D might be TRBD1 (6 bases). This CDR3 spans 14 amino acids. V gave up 0 bases and J gave up 6 bases, with 13 bases separating them. From germline, CDR1 is SGDLS and CDR2 YYNGEE. The CDR3 DNA is TGTGCCAGCAGCGTAGAGGGGGACCCTGCCGAGCAGTACTTC. Translated: CASSVEGDPAEQYF.

V gene TRBV27 combines with J gene TRBJ1-2; 10 bases align to TRBD1. V shed 6 bases, J shed 6 bases, and the junction held 13 bases outside the gene matches. CDR1 and CDR2 (germline): MNHEY, SMNVEV (reference sequence). The CDR3 sequence is 16 residues long. In DNA, the CDR3 is TGTGCCAGCAGCCGGGACAGGGGCCAGGCTATGGATGGCTACACCTTC. Its protein is CASSRDRGQAMDGYTF.